This T cell receptor (beta chain) originates from a study of tumor-infiltrating lymphocytes in primary liver carcinoma. Germline CDR1 is SQVTM and CDR2 is ANQGSEA. The CDR3 consists of 13 residues. Unsorted bulk tissue of about 18-32 mg yielded co-extracted RNA and DNA. From about 490 ng of total RNA, TCR beta-specific cDNA was reverse-transcribed using a constant-region primer. Employing slightly modified ARM-PCR, three nested multiplex PCR rounds were run, and these gave rise to the TCR beta libraries. With TRBV1-TRBV30 forward primers and a C-beta reverse primer, the first two PCR rounds were run for about 10 cycles each. TCRdb fed the multiplex PCR reads into MiXCR, producing one record per CDR3 protein. The data show about 200,000 distinct CDR3 sequences, around 85% seen once. In regard to this clonotype: The germline gene is not matched at one end of the junction; a read error may be the cause.

The sequence was obtained from a man aged 40-49 years with primary liver carcinoma and hepatitis B virus infection. The chain carries TRBV29-1 and TRBJ1-4; D gene unclear. Specimen: tumor tissue from primary liver carcinoma. The chain's CDR3 is CGVVGRMGEKLFF. The CDR3 nucleotides read TGCGGCGTTGTCGGAAGGATGGGTGAAAAACTGTTTTTT.